Sequencing of this TCR beta chain was carried out in a study of OX40 agonist ivuxolimab in advanced cancers. General study results and limits: Dose levels from 0.1 to 3.0 mg/kg saw CD4+ and CD8+ blood T cells expand clonally by week 6.

Germline assignment: CDR1 LNHNV and CDR2 YYDKDF (reference sequence). This CDR3 comprises 18 residues. The V and J ends lost 3 bases and 2 bases respectively, with 19 bases between them. Samples of blood were obtained at baseline, on cycle 4 day 1, and on cycle 7 day 1. Data came from immunoSEQ multiplex PCR; TCRdb stores just in-frame clones and leaves some out. The table lists about 54,000 clones, 75% to 90% of them singletons, with approximately 3.5% in the top ten. In this sample, this clone turned up once. The antigen is not known. The specimen comprised CD4+ or CD8+ T cells sorted from blood, sampled in a trial of the OX40 agonist ivuxolimab. The gene calls are TRBV15 and TRBJ2-2, with D perhaps matching TRBD2 (6 bases). This receptor was identified in an adult with an advanced solid tumor such as melanoma, head and neck, liver or kidney cancer. The CDR3 coding sequence is TGTGCCACCAGCAGGTTCTTGGGCGGTAGCGGTAACACCGGGGAGCTGTTTTTT. Its translation: CATSRFLGGSGNTGELFF.